This TCR beta chain was sequenced for a study of OX40 agonist ivuxolimab in advanced cancers. Study conclusions and caveats: The study did not work out the antigen specificity of the expanded peripheral T cells. Clones of CD4+ and CD8+ blood T cells grew by week 6 at doses of 0.1 to 3.0 mg/kg. Compared with CD4+, CD8+ T cells on average had more expanded clones. Low normalized T-cell clonal expansion was additionally recorded for some nonresponders.

Regarding this clone: Its antigen is not identified.

Here immunoSEQ multiplex PCR was the method, and the copy in TCRdb shows in-frame clones only, minus some. This sample has about 93,000 clones; about 91% occur once, and the top ten carry roughly 0.53%. There are 15 residues in the CDR3. Germline CDR1 SGHTS, CDR2 YDEGEE. V was clipped by 0 bases and J by 0 bases, with 9 bases between them. This TCR derives from an adult with an advanced solid tumor such as melanoma, head and neck, liver or kidney cancer. The chain uses TRBV5-8 and TRBJ2-5; D is unclear. The sample in question was CD4+ or CD8+ T cells sorted from blood, obtained in a trial of the OX40 agonist ivuxolimab. The DNA of the CDR3 is TGTGCCAGCAGCTTGGGGCGGCTGTACCAAGAGACCCAGTACTTC. It is translated as CASSLGRLYQETQYF.